The next 22 T cell receptor beta chains were all read from a single sample in a study of cytomegalovirus exposure and HLA in healthy donors. Amplification used 60 Vbeta primers and 13 Jbeta primers. Only in-frame clones appear in the TCRdb table, and some are missing; sequencing was by immunoSEQ multiplex PCR. The sample yields about 260,000 clones, approximately 84% seen once. Sequencing was done on a sample of PBMCs. Receptors originate from a woman aged 40 to 50 in good health and CMV-seropositive.

J is TRBJ2-5 and V is TRBV30; D is possibly TRBD1 or TRBD2 (5 bases each). With the DNA end fitting TRBJ2-7 better, the J assignment may be wrong. This CDR3 has 14 amino acids. Per germline, CDR1 GTSNPN and CDR2 SVGIG (reference sequence). This CDR3 reads CAWSVQVGAYEQYF. The CDR3 coding sequence is TGTGCCTGGAGTGTACAGGTGGGGGCCTACGAGCAGTACTTC.

J is TRBJ2-3 and V is TRBV27; a possible D gene is TRBD2 (6 bases). This CDR3 region has 16 residues. Deletions cut 2 bases from V and 1 base from J, with 13 bases between. Per the germline V gene, CDR1 is MNHEY and CDR2 is SMNVEV (reference sequence). In DNA form, the CDR3 reads TGTGCCAGCAGTTTAAGGGCTAGCGTCGGCACAGATACGCAGTATTTT. Encoded protein: CASSLRASVGTDTQYF.

This chain connects TRBV5-6 to TRBJ2-3; TRBD2 matches at 14 bases. Germline V gene data show CDR1 as SGHDT and CDR2 as YYEEEE. V was pared by 5 bases and J by 3 bases, with 14 bases of the junction left unmatched. There are 19 residues in the CDR3. The DNA of the CDR3 is TGTGCCAGCAGTTCGACTAGCGGGAGGGCCGTCTCCCTGACAGATACGCAGTATTTT. Its translation is CASSSTSGRAVSLTDTQYF. Together with reference TRBV5-6 and TRBJ2-3, the CDR3 gives the full variable domain: DAGVTQSPTHLIKTRGQQVTLRCSPKSGHDTVSWYQQALGQGPQFIFQYYEEEERQRGNFPDRFSGHQFPNYSSELNVNALLLGDSALYLCASSSTSGRAVSLTDTQYFGPGTRLTVL.

The sample holds a few counts of this clone. This chain links TRBV25-1 with TRBJ1-2, with 8 positions matching TRBD1. Germline V CDR1 and CDR2: MGHDK, SYGVNS. The J segment lost 5 bases and the V segment lost 3 bases, leaving 8 bases of the junction unmatched. This CDR3 comprises 15 residues. CDR3 nucleotides: TGTGCCAGCAGTGAGCTGGGACAGGAGATATATGGCTACACCTTC. Residues: CASSELGQEIYGYTF.

The chain combines TRBV28 with TRBJ1-5; D gene ambiguous. Germline lookup yields CDR1 MDHEN and CDR2 SYDVKM. This CDR3 has 16 residues. Trimming removed 1 base from V and 0 bases from J, with 10 bases in between. The CDR3 DNA follows: TGTGCCAGCAGTTTATATGACGGGTATAGCAATCAGCCCCAGCATTTT. Its translation: CASSLYDGYSNQPQHF.

This clone came up many times. The chain carries TRBV29-1 and TRBJ1-6, with 7 bases identical to TRBD1. CDR3 length: 14 residues. CDR1 SQVTM and CDR2 ANQGSEA come from the germline V gene. V was pared by 7 bases and J by 3 bases, with 6 bases of the junction left unmatched. DNA for the CDR3: TGCAGCGCTGCCCGGGACAGCTATAATTCACCCCTCCACTTT. This sequence encodes CSAARDSYNSPLHF.

This chain joins TRBV9 and TRBJ2-7, with 12 bases fitting TRBD2. Germline assignment: CDR1 SGDLS and CDR2 YYNGEE. This CDR3 has 16 residues. V was pared by 2 bases and J by 2 bases, with 5 bases of the junction left unmatched. CDR3: CASSVNGLAGPYEQYF. DNA of the CDR3: TGTGCCAGCAGCGTGAACGGACTAGCGGGACCCTACGAGCAGTACTTC.

The CDR3, as DNA: TGTGCCTGGAGTGTAGGAGGACAGCGAGCTAACTATGGCTACACCTTC. This codes for CAWSVGGQRANYGYTF. The V gene is TRBV30, the J gene TRBJ1-2; D is possibly TRBD1 (6 bases). Germline lookup yields CDR1 GTSNPN and CDR2 SVGIG (reference sequence). The germline V and J ends were trimmed by 0 bases and 0 bases, with 14 bases remaining between them. CDR3 size: 16 residues.

The chain uses TRBV5-1 and TRBJ1-1, with TRBD1 matching 8 bases. Germline V CDR1 and CDR2: SGHRS, YFSETQ. After removal of 4 bases from V and 3 bases from J, the junction contained 11 bases not matched to a gene. This CDR3 has 16 residues. CDR3 in DNA: TGCGCCAGCAGCCCCGGACAGGGAAGGCTAGACACTGAAGCTTTCTTT. Translation gives CASSPGQGRLDTEAFF.

This chain connects TRBV27 to TRBJ2-3; 9 positions agree with TRBD2. Trimming at V came to 6 bases and at J to 0 bases, leaving 4 bases not matched to a gene. This CDR3 region has 15 residues. The V gene's germline CDR1 is MNHEY and CDR2 SMNVEV (reference sequence). CDR3 in DNA: TGTGCCAGCAGGTTAGCGGGAGCTAGCACAGATACGCAGTATTTT. Translation: CASRLAGASTDTQYF.

This clone was observed a few times. The V gene is TRBV6-5, the J gene TRBJ1-1; TRBD1 agrees at 9 bases. This CDR3 is built from 14 residues. CDR1 is MNHEY, CDR2 SVGAGI, per germline. Trimming took 6 bases from V and 5 from J; bases not matched to a gene: 7. CDR3 in amino acids: CASSLGTGFTEAFF. The DNA for the CDR3 is TGTGCCAGCAGCTTGGGGACAGGGTTTACTGAAGCTTTCTTT.

The chain joins TRBV29-1 to TRBJ1-2, with D perhaps TRBD1 (6 bases). Per germline, CDR1 SQVTM and CDR2 ANQGSEA. The CDR3 extends over 13 amino acids. V was cut by 8 bases and J by 4 bases, with 17 bases left in between. The CDR3 sequence is CSTGGGQGYGYTF. The CDR3 DNA sequence: TGCAGCACTGGGGGGGGGCAGGGCTATGGCTACACCTTC.

A note on this clone: Different DNA sequences within this sample yield the same CDR3. This chain uses TRBV9 with TRBJ1-6, with D unclear. Germline CDR1 is SGDLS and CDR2 is YYNGEE. The CDR3 sequence is 15 residues long. V lost 4 bases and J 6 bases, leaving 14 bases between the germline ends. CDR3 sequence reads: CASSYGGLGNSPLHF. CDR3 DNA sequence: TGTGCCAGCAGCTACGGTGGGCTGGGTAATTCACCCCTCCACTTT.

The V gene is TRBV5-1, the J gene TRBJ2-3, with TRBD1 matching 9 bases. The CDR3 is made up of 15 amino acids. V lost 4 bases and J lost 4; bases outside the gene matches: 7. Germline V lookup: CDR1 SGHRS, CDR2 YFSETQ. The CDR3, as DNA: TGCGCCAGCAGCCCGGGGACAGGGTCCTCAGATACGCAGTATTTT. Amino acids: CASSPGTGSSDTQYF.

The CDR3 is CASSLVSGLAGEQYF. CDR3 DNA: TGTGCCAGCAGCTTAGTGTCGGGACTAGCGGGCGAGCAGTACTTC. The chain carries TRBV7-2 and TRBJ2-7; 12 bases are shared with TRBD2. The CDR3 sequence is 15 residues long. With 1 base clipped from V and 6 bases from J, the junction kept 4 bases outside the gene matches. From germline, CDR1 is SGHTA and CDR2 FQGNSA.

The chain carries TRBV4-3 and TRBJ2-1; 9 positions agree with TRBD2. There are 16 residues in the CDR3. With 0 bases clipped from V and 5 bases from J, the junction kept 5 bases outside the gene matches. Germline CDR1 LGHNA, CDR2 YSLEER. The CDR3 spells CASSQDRAGGDNEQFF. In DNA, the CDR3 is TGCGCCAGCAGCCAAGATAGGGCGGGAGGGGACAATGAGCAGTTCTTC.

The rearrangement links TRBV7-2 to TRBJ2-3; D is perhaps TRBD1 (6 bases). Germline CDR1 and CDR2: SGHTA and FQGNSA. The ends were cut back, 3 bases at V and 1 base at J, with 8 bases in the middle. The CDR3 is made up of 14 amino acids. CDR3 region: CASSFPGGTDTQYF. The CDR3 DNA reads as TGTGCCAGCAGCTTTCCAGGGGGCACAGATACGCAGTATTTT.

This clone turned up a few times. The rearrangement links TRBV30 to TRBJ1-4, with D unclear. The CDR3 has 13 amino acids. V lost 0 bases and J lost 8, with 10 bases in between. Germline CDR1 GTSNPN, CDR2 SVGIG (reference sequence). As DNA, the CDR3 is TGTGCCTGGAGTGTAGTTTCGGGGGAAAAACTGTTTTTT. This codes for CAWSVVSGEKLFF. The variable domain in full, with the rest retrieved from reference TRBV30 and TRBJ1-4, is SQTIHQWPATLVQPVGSPLSLECTVEGTSNPNLYWYRQAAGRGLQLLFYSVGIGQISSEVPQNLSASRPQDRQFILSSKKLLLSDSGFYLCAWSVVSGEKLFFGSGTQLSVL.

V is TRBV2 and J is TRBJ1-5, with a weak D call TRBD1 (5 bases). V was shortened by 4 bases and J by 7 bases, with 17 bases between the two germline ends. Looked up from germline, CDR1 is SNHLY and CDR2 is FYNNEI. This CDR3 has 15 residues. Here the CDR3 reads CASSGAGWGGQPQHF. The CDR3 nucleotides read TGTGCCAGCAGTGGAGCAGGATGGGGGGGGCAGCCCCAGCATTTT.

This chain's CDR3 is CASSPTGPGETQYF. The CDR3 nucleotides read TGTGCCAGCAGCCCGACAGGTCCTGGAGAGACCCAGTACTTC. The chain uses TRBV13 and TRBJ2-5, with a possible D match to TRBD1 (6 bases). In germline, CDR1 is PRHDT, CDR2 FYEKMQ (reference sequence). Trimming took 5 bases from V and 4 from J, leaving 14 bases between them. The CDR3 runs 14 residues.

The rearrangement links TRBV29-1 to TRBJ1-1, with D possibly matching TRBD1 (5 bases). Trimming cost V 1 base and J 1 base, with 10 bases left between them. Germline CDR1 is SQVTM and CDR2 is ANQGSEA. CDR3 size: 14 residues. The DNA of the CDR3 is TGCAGCGTTGAAGGGTTGCAGGGGAACACTGAAGCTTTCTTT. Translation: CSVEGLQGNTEAFF. The full variable domain, in which reference TRBV29-1 and TRBJ1-1 provide the parts outside the CDR3, is SAVISQKPSRDICQRGTSLTIQCQVDSQVTMMFWYRQQPGQSLTLIATANQGSEATYESGFVIDKFPISRPNLTFSTLTVSNMSPEDSSIYLCSVEGLQGNTEAFFGQGTRLTVV.

V and J are TRBV27 and TRBJ2-1; weak D call: TRBD2 (5 bases). CDR1 and CDR2 from the germline V gene are MNHEY and SMNVEV (reference sequence). Trimming pared 7 bases from V and 6 bases from J, leaving 19 bases between. This CDR3 region has 15 residues. This CDR3 is CASIRTGIQTNEQFF. The DNA for the CDR3 is TGTGCCAGCATCCGCACCGGGATCCAAACCAATGAGCAGTTCTTC.